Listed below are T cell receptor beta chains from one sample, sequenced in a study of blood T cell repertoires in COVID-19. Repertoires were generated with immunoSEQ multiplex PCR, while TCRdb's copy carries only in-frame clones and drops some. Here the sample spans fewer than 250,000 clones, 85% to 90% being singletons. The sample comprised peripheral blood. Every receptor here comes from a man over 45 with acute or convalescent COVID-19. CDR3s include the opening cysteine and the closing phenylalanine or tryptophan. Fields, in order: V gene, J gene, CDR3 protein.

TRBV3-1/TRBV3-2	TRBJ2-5	CASSQNRGGETQYF
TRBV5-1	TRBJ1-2	CASSLGQGNYGYTF
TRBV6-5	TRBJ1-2	CASSQGPGRGGYTF
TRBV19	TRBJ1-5	CASSIVRGYQPQHF
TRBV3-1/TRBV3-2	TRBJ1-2	CASSLAGFTYGYTF
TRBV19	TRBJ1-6	CATRQGSSYNSPLHF
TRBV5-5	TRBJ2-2	CASSSRSGDLTHGELFF
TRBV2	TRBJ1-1	CASRVGGQLMNTEAFF
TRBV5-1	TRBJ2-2	CASSLEKWGLASERTGELFF
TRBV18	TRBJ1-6	CASSPLGGRDNSPLHF
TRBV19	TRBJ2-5	CASSGSLAADQETQYF
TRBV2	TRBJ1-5	CASSEAGSNQPQHF
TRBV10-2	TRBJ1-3	CASTPGTGVGNTIYF
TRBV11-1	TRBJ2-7	CASSLGQGVYEQYF
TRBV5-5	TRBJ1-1	CASSSDMNTEAFF
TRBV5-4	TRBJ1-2	CASRGTNYGYTF
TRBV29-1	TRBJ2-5	CSVAKQHQETQYF
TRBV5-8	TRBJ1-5	CASSGRQGNQPQHF
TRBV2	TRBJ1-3	CASSPQGLSGNTIYF
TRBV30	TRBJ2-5	CACPGVAWETQYF
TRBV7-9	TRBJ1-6	CASSSTAGGVSPLHF
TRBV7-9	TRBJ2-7	CASSLGGDLFYEQYF
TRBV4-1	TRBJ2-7	CASSSRGDRGAEQYF
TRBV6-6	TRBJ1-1	CASSYSRLEAFF
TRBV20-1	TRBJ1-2	CSAGDNYGYTF
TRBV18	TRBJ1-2	CASSPQSSNYGYTF
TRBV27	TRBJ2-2	CASSFWVAGFTGELFF
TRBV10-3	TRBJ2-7	CATKGLAGSYEQYF
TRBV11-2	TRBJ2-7	CASSFAGSYEQYF
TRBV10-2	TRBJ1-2	CASSEVQGTNYGYTF
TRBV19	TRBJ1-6	CASSIGTGLGSPLHF
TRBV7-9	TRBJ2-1	CASSFTSGGSWSSYNEQFF
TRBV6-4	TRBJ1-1	CASSETYRGEAFF
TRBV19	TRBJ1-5	CASSVGQGHQPQHF
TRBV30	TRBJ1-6	CACTPPGNYNSPLHF
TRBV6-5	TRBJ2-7	CASSYGQGALYEQYF
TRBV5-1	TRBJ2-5	CASSGTGHLLETQYF
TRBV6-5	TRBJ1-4	CASSRANEKLFF
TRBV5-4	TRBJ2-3	CASSFQGSTDTQYF
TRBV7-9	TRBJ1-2	CASSPAGPVYGYTF
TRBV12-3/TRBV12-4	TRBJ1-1	CASSQGSTEAFF
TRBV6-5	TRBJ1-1	CASSYSPQGGQSEAFF
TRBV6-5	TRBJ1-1	CASGQGARVEAFF
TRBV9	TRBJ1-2	CATQRDGPQAF
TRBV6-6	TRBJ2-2	CASSYSGTGVTGELFF
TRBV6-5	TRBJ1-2	CASSYPGGYTF